This passage covers 32 T cell receptor beta chains from one sample sequenced in a study of blood T cell repertoires in COVID-19. Method: immunoSEQ multiplex PCR; TCRdb's copy keeps in-frame clones and lacks some. Seen here are about 370,000 clones, around 87% observed once, and the top ten hold roughly a tenth. Sequencing input: peripheral blood. All receptors derive from a woman aged 25 to 39 with COVID-19, enrolled during active disease.

The CDR3 DNA is TGTGCCAGCAGCCAACGGACAGACTATGAAGCTTTCTTT. This translates into CASSQRTDYEAFF. The chain couples TRBV11-2 to TRBJ1-1; possible D gene TRBD1, 6 bases. Trimming pared 5 bases from V and 7 bases from J, leaving 14 bases between. The germline CDR1 and CDR2 sequences are SGHAT and FQNNGV. CDR3 length: 13 amino acids. The full variable domain, with the rest looked up from reference TRBV11-2 and TRBJ1-1, is EAGVAQSPRYKIIEKRQSVAFWCNPISGHATLYWYQQILGQGPKLLIQFQNNGVVDDSQLPKDRFSAERLKGVDSTLKIQPAKLEDSAVYLCASSQRTDYEAFFGQGTRLTVV.

This clone appeared many times. The chain joins TRBV19 to TRBJ2-2, with D uncertain. From germline, CDR1 is LNHDA and CDR2 SQIVND (reference sequence). The CDR3 consists of 15 residues. Trimming took off 5 bases at V and 2 bases at J, with 12 bases between the two ends. In DNA form, the CDR3 reads TGTGCCAGTAGTGGGTGGGCAGCTAACACCGGGGAGCTGTTTTTT. The encoded protein is CASSGWAANTGELFF.

The genes are TRBV12-3 or TRBV12-4 and TRBJ2-5; D is undetermined. The CDR3 consists of 13 residues. Between the trimmed V and J ends, which lost 3 bases and 1 base, there was a span of 6 bases. The CDR3 DNA sequence: TGTGCCAGCAGTTTCCCCAGCCAAGAGACCCAGTACTTC. It codes for CASSFPSQETQYF.

This clone was detected only once. Other DNA sequences in the same sample also yield this CDR3. The chain recombines TRBV28 with TRBJ2-7; D not resolved. The V gene's germline CDR1 is MDHEN and CDR2 SYDVKM. The CDR3 has 12 residues. Trimming took off 3 bases at V and 0 bases at J, with 3 bases between the two ends. This CDR3 reads CASSLSSYEQYF. CDR3 coding DNA: TGTGCCAGCAGTTTGAGCTCCTACGAGCAGTACTTC.

The V and J genes are TRBV30 and TRBJ1-1, with D uncertain. Germline CDR1 and CDR2: GTSNPN and SVGIG (reference sequence). CDR3 length: 13 residues. V was trimmed by 0 bases and J by 2 bases, leaving 7 bases between them. The CDR3 nucleotides are TGTGCCTGGAGTGTCAAGACAAACACTGAAGCTTTCTTT. Residues: CAWSVKTNTEAFF. The entire variable domain, with the rest obtained from reference TRBV30 and TRBJ1-1, is as follows: SQTIHQWPATLVQPVGSPLSLECTVEGTSNPNLYWYRQAAGRGLQLLFYSVGIGQISSEVPQNLSASRPQDRQFILSSKKLLLSDSGFYLCAWSVKTNTEAFFGQGTRLTVV.

V and J are TRBV30 and TRBJ2-3; 8 nucleotides agree with TRBD2. CDR3 length: 15 residues. CDR1 is GTSNPN, CDR2 SVGIG, per germline (reference sequence). V was pared by 0 bases and J by 4 bases, with 6 bases of the junction left unmatched. CDR3: CAWSVLAGLSDTQYF. In DNA form, the CDR3 reads TGTGCCTGGAGTGTATTAGCGGGATTATCAGATACGCAGTATTTT.

This chain connects TRBV24-1 to TRBJ2-1, with TRBD1 identical over 8 bases. Per the germline V gene, CDR1 is KGHDR and CDR2 is SFDVKD. CDR3 length: 16 amino acids. The trim removed 1 base at V and 9 bases at J, leaving 10 bases unmatched. CDR3 amino acids: CATSDFKAGGLVEQFF. The DNA for the CDR3 is TGTGCCACCAGTGATTTTAAGGCAGGGGGCTTAGTTGAGCAGTTCTTC.

This chain links TRBV29-1 with TRBJ2-7, with D hard to call. V was cut by 4 bases and J by 2 bases, with 12 bases left in between. The CDR3 runs 13 residues. In germline, CDR1 is SQVTM, CDR2 ANQGSEA. CDR3 in DNA: TGCAGCGTTGCTTCACAGAACACCTACGAGCAGTACTTC. It codes for CSVASQNTYEQYF.

The CDR3 is CSVEWPGNTIYF. The CDR3 nucleotides read TGCAGCGTTGAATGGCCGGGAAACACCATATATTTT. The chain uses TRBV29-1 and TRBJ1-3; D is undetermined. Deletions cut 2 bases from V and 4 bases from J, with 6 bases between. Germline V lookup: CDR1 SQVTM, CDR2 ANQGSEA. The CDR3 runs to 12 residues.

This rearrangement joins TRBV7-8 to TRBJ1-2; TRBD1 aligns across 8 bases. Germline values: CDR1 SGHVS, CDR2 FQNEAQ. The CDR3 has 17 amino acids. The ends lost 5 bases at V and 1 base at J; junction bases unmatched: 12. The CDR3 reads CASSKTTGDIFNYGYTF. In DNA form, the CDR3 reads TGTGCCAGCAGCAAAACGACAGGGGATATATTTAACTATGGCTACACCTTC.

This clone was seen a few times. The rearrangement uses TRBV4-1 and TRBJ1-6, with TRBD1 identical over 9 bases. Per germline, CDR1 MGHRA and CDR2 YSYEKL. This CDR3 comprises 12 residues. J lost 16 bases, V lost 3 bases, and 4 bases had no gene match. CDR3 coding DNA: TGCGCCAGCAGCCACAACAGGGGGCGGCTCCACTTT. It encodes CASSHNRGRLHF.

The chain uses TRBV5-4 and TRBJ1-2, with unresolved D. Germline lookup yields CDR1 SGHNT and CDR2 YYREEE (reference sequence). This CDR3 is built from 15 residues. The germline V and J ends were trimmed by 5 bases and 4 bases, with 18 bases remaining between them. The CDR3 DNA reads as TGTGCCAGCAGTCCTAGAGAGGGATCGGCCTATGGCTACACCTTC. Residues: CASSPREGSAYGYTF.

The J gene is TRBJ1-2, the V gene TRBV5-4; 7 bases align to TRBD1. Per the germline V gene, CDR1 is SGHNT and CDR2 is YYREEE (reference sequence). The junction had 4 bases not matched to a gene; V was cut back by 4 bases and J by 1 base. CDR3 size: 14 residues. CDR3 sequence reads: CASSPGQVNYGYTF. In nucleotides, the CDR3 is TGTGCCAGCAGCCCTGGACAGGTTAACTATGGCTACACCTTC.

This clone has more than one count but fewer than ten. The rearrangement links TRBV13 to TRBJ2-7, with 12 bases fitting TRBD2. Germline CDR1 and CDR2: PRHDT and FYEKMQ (reference sequence). This CDR3 contains 17 residues. With V trimmed by 4 bases and J by 2 bases, 9 bases remained unmatched. The CDR3 DNA follows: TGTGCCAGCAGCTCTCAATTGACTAGCGGGAGAACCTACGAGCAGTACTTC. Its protein is CASSSQLTSGRTYEQYF.

V usage is TRBV18 and J usage is TRBJ1-2; D possibly corresponds to TRBD1 (5 bases). The CDR3 has 14 residues. V gave up 3 bases and J gave up 4 bases, with 12 bases separating them. Germline CDR1 reads KGHSH; CDR2 reads LQKENI. CDR3 nucleotide sequence: TGTGCCAGCTCACCCTCGTCAGGGCTCTATGGCTACACCTTC. Translation gives CASSPSSGLYGYTF.

A few counts support this clone. The V and J genes are TRBV10-1 and TRBJ2-2; 9 nucleotides match TRBD2. Germline-derived CDR1 and CDR2 are WNHNN and SYGVQD (reference sequence). The CDR3 is 16 residues long. Losses at the gene ends were 5 bases for V and 6 bases for J; bases not matched to a gene: 10. CDR3 bases: TGCGCCAGCAGTATTAGCGGGAGCGTTAACGCCGGGGAGCTGTTTTTT. Protein: CASSISGSVNAGELFF.

This sequence joins TRBV5-6 and TRBJ2-7; TRBD2 aligns across 8 bases. V was clipped by 0 bases and J by 5 bases; unmatched bases: 7. CDR3 size: 15 residues. Germline V gene sequence: CDR1 SGHDT, CDR2 YYEEEE. The CDR3: CASSLAERESDEQYF. As DNA, the CDR3 is TGTGCCAGCAGCTTGGCGGAGCGGGAGAGCGACGAGCAGTACTTC.

This sequence joins TRBV5-4 and TRBJ2-2; TRBD1 agrees at 11 bases. In germline, CDR1 is SGHNT, CDR2 YYREEE (reference sequence). The CDR3 sequence is 16 residues long. The V and J ends lost 2 bases and 3 bases, in that order; junction bases with no gene match: 3. The CDR3: CASSLRTGGHTGELFF. CDR3 coding DNA: TGTGCCAGCAGCTTAAGGACAGGGGGCCACACCGGGGAGCTGTTTTTT.

The CDR3 protein is CASSYSSGDTQYF. The CDR3 bases are TGTGCCAGCAGTTACTCTTCAGGGGATACGCAGTATTTT. The chain carries TRBV6-7 and TRBJ2-3, with D maybe TRBD1 (5 bases). TRBV6-7 is given ORF status, its function remaining uncertain. The CDR3 sequence is 13 residues long. V lost 0 bases to trimming and J lost 6 bases, with 7 bases between them.

This clone was seen only a few times. The V and J genes are TRBV3-1 (or the pseudogene TRBV3-2) and TRBJ2-1; 8 nucleotides line up with TRBD2. Germline CDR1 reads LGHDT; CDR2 reads YNNKEL (reference sequence). V lost 3 bases, J lost 12 bases, and 10 bases stayed unmatched. This CDR3 has 14 residues. The DNA of the CDR3 is TGTGCCAGCAGCCAGCCGACCCGGGGGGGGGCGCAGTTCTTC. Translated, it gives CASSQPTRGGAQFF.

The chain uses TRBV25-1 and TRBJ2-4; maybe TRBD2 (5 bases). The CDR3 covers 14 residues. The ends were cut back, 5 bases at V and 2 bases at J, with 10 bases in the middle. From germline, CDR1 is MGHDK and CDR2 SYGVNS. CDR3 nucleotide sequence: TGTGCCAGCAGTCCACCGGGGACCAAAAACATTCAGTACTTC. This encodes CASSPPGTKNIQYF.

The chain couples TRBV30 to TRBJ1-4, with D hard to call. The ends were cut back, 4 bases at V and 5 bases at J, with 20 bases in the middle. Germline V gene lookup returns CDR1 GTSNPN and CDR2 SVGIG (reference sequence). The length of the CDR3 is 16 residues. The CDR3 sequence is CAWMTKYGKQNEKLFF. CDR3 nucleotides: TGTGCCTGGATGACAAAATACGGAAAACAGAATGAAAAACTGTTTTTT.

The V and J genes are TRBV10-1 and TRBJ2-7, with TRBD1 matching over 11 bases. Trimming cost V 5 bases and J 3 bases; bases outside gene matches: 3. CDR1 WNHNN and CDR2 SYGVQD come from the germline V gene (reference sequence). The CDR3 has 14 residues. The chain's CDR3 is CASSPGTGGYEQYF. The CDR3 DNA reads as TGCGCCAGCAGTCCCGGGACAGGGGGCTACGAGCAGTACTTC.

This rearrangement joins TRBV5-1 to TRBJ2-5; TRBD1 matches 8 bases. This CDR3 region has 16 residues. Germline V CDR1 and CDR2: SGHRS, YFSETQ. The V segment lost 3 bases and the J segment 5 bases; nucleotides outside the gene matches: 12. The CDR3, as DNA: TGCGCCAGCAGCTATCGGACAGGGACTGGTTCGGAGACCCAGTACTTC. Translation: CASSYRTGTGSETQYF.

This chain joins TRBV30 and TRBJ2-7; TRBD1 agrees at 8 bases. J gave up 5 bases and V 0 bases, and 3 bases lay outside the gene matches. Germline V lookup: CDR1 GTSNPN, CDR2 SVGIG (reference sequence). The CDR3 covers 13 residues. In nucleotides, the CDR3 is TGTGCCTGGAGTGTGGGACAGGTGAACGAGCAGTACTTC. It specifies CAWSVGQVNEQYF.

The chain uses TRBV28 and TRBJ1-2; TRBD1 agrees at 8 bases. The CDR3 spans 13 residues. CDR1 MDHEN and CDR2 SYDVKM come from the germline V gene. V gave up 6 bases and J gave up 11 bases; unmatched junction bases: 11. The DNA of the CDR3 is TGTGCCAGCAGCTTACAAGACAGGGGCGTTTACACCTTC. It translates to CASSLQDRGVYTF.

The rearrangement uses TRBV30 and TRBJ2-1, with TRBD2 matching 9 bases. J lost 7 bases, V lost 5 bases, and 9 bases had no gene match. Germline assignment: CDR1 GTSNPN and CDR2 SVGIG (reference sequence). The CDR3 has 14 amino acids. CDR3 bases: TGTGCCTGGGCGTCCGGGACTAGCTATAATGAGCAGTTCTTC. Amino acid sequence: CAWASGTSYNEQFF.

The chain carries TRBV6-5 and TRBJ1-5, with D possibly matching TRBD1 (6 bases). V shed 0 bases and J shed 7 bases, with 16 bases lying between them. This CDR3 is built from 16 residues. Germline lookup yields CDR1 MNHEY and CDR2 SVGAGI. The CDR3 spells CASSYSGTPLGQPQHF. The DNA for the CDR3 is TGTGCCAGCAGTTACTCCGGGACACCACTGGGGCAGCCCCAGCATTTT.

The genes are TRBV28 and TRBJ1-5; no clear D. V lost 3 bases and J 3 bases, leaving 12 bases between the germline ends. The CDR3 contains 15 residues. Germline V lookup: CDR1 MDHEN, CDR2 SYDVKM. CDR3 loop: CASSLVQQHNQPQHF. The CDR3 bases are TGTGCCAGCAGTTTGGTTCAACAGCACAATCAGCCCCAGCATTTT.

The chain has TRBV3-1 (or the pseudogene TRBV3-2) and TRBJ2-1, with D perhaps TRBD1 (6 bases). From germline, CDR1 is LGHDT and CDR2 YNNKEL (reference sequence). The V end was cut by 4 bases, the J end by 12 bases, with 13 bases between. The CDR3 length is 12 residues. The CDR3 DNA sequence: TGTGCCAGCAGCCGGGCACAGGGTGGGCAGTTCTTC. It yields the protein CASSRAQGGQFF.

The chain is built from TRBV7-9 and TRBJ2-2; the D gene is possibly TRBD2 (5 bases). Germline V lookup: CDR1 SEHNR, CDR2 FQNEAQ (reference sequence). Trimming stripped 2 bases from V and 6 bases from J, with 22 bases between. This CDR3 region has 18 residues. In nucleotides, the CDR3 is TGTGCCAGCAGCTTAAGGCCAGGAGGAACAAGGGTCGCCGGGGAGCTGTTTTTT. The encoded protein is CASSLRPGGTRVAGELFF.

The chain carries TRBV6-5 and TRBJ2-3; 8 bases match TRBD1. The CDR3 totals 14 residues. CDR1 and CDR2 from the germline V gene are MNHEY and SVGAGI. The V and J ends lost 8 bases and 2 bases, in that order; junction bases with no gene match: 6. The CDR3 nucleotides are TGTGCCAGCGGACGGACAGGGCTCACAGATACGCAGTATTTT. Amino acids: CASGRTGLTDTQYF.